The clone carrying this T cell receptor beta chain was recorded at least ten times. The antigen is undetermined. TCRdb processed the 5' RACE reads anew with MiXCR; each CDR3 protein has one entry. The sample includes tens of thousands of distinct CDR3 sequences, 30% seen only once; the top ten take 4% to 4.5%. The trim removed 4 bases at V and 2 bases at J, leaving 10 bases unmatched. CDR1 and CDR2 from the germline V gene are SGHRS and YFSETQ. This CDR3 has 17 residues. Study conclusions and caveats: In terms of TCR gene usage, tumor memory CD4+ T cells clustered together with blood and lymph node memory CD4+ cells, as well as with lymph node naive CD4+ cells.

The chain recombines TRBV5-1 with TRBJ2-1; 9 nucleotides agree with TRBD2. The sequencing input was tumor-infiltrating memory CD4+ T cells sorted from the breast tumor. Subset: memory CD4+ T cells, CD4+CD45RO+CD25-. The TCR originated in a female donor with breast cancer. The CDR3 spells CASSSTPSGMTYNEQFF. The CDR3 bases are TGCGCCAGCAGCAGTACCCCTAGCGGGATGACCTACAATGAGCAGTTCTTC.